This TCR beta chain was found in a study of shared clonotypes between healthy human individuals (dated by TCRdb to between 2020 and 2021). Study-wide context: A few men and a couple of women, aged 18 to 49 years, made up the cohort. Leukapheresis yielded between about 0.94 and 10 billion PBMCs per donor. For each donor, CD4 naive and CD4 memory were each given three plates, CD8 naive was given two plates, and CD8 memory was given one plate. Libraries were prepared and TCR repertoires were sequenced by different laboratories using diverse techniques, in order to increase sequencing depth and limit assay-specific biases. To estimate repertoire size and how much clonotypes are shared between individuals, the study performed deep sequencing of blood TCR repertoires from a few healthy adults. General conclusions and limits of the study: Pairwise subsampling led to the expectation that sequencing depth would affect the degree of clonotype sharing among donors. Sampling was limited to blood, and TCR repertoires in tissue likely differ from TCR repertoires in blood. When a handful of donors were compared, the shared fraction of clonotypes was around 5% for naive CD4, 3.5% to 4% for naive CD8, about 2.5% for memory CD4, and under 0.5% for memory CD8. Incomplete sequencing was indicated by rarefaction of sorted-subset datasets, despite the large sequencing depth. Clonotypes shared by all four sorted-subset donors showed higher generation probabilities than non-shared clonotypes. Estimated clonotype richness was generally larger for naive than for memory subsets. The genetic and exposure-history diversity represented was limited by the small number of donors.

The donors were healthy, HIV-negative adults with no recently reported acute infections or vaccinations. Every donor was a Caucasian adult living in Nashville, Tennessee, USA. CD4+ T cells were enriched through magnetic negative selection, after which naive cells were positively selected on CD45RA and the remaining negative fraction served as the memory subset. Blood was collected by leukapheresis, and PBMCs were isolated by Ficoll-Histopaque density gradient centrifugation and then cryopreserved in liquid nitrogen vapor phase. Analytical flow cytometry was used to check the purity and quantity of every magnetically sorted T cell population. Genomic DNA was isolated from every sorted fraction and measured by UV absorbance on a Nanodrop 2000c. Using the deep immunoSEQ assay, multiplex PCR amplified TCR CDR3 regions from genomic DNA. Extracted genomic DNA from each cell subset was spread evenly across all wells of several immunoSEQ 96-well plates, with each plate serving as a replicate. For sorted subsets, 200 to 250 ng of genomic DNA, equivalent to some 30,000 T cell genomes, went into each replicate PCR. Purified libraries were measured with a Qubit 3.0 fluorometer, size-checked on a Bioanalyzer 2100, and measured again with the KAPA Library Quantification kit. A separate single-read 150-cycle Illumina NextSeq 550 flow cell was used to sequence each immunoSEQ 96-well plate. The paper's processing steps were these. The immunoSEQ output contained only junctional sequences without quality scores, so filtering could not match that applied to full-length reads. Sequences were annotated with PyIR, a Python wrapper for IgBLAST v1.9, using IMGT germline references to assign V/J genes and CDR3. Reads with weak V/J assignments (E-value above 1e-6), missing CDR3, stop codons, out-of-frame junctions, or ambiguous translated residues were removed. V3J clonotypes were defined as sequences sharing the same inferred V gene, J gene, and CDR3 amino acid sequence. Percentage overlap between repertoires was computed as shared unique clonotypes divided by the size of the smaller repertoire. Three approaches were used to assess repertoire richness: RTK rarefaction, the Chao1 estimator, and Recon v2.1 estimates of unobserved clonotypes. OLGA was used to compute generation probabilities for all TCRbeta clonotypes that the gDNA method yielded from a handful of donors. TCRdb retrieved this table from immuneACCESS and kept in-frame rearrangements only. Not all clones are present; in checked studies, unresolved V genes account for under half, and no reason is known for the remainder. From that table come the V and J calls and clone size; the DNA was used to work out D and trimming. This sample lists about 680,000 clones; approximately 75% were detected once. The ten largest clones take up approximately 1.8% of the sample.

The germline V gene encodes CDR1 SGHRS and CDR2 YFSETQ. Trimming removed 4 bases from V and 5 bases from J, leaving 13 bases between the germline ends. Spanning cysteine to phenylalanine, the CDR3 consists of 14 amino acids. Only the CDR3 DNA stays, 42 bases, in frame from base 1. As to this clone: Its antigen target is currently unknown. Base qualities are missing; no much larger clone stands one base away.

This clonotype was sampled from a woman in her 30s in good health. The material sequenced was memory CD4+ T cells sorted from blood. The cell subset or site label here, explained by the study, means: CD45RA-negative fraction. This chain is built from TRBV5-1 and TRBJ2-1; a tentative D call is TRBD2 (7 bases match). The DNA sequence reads TGCGCCAGCAGCCCGGGGGGCACCGACAATGAGCAGTTCTTC. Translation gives CASSPGGTDNEQFF.